This passage covers 10 T cell receptor beta chains from one sample sequenced in a study of shared clonotypes between healthy human individuals. Clones were read by immunoSEQ multiplex PCR, and TCRdb kept only the in-frame ones, dropping some. The data show fewer than 600,000 clones, about 80% seen once. Sequenced: PBMCs. All receptors come from a woman between 35 and 50 years old in good health. Some clones in this sample may be carry-over from other donors' samples.

The V call is TRBV2, the J call TRBJ2-7; no reliable D call. The germline V gene has CDR1 SNHLY and CDR2 FYNNEI. The CDR3 has 14 amino acids. V was cut by 2 bases and J by 2 bases, with 10 bases left in between. The DNA of the CDR3 is TGTGCCAGCAGTGAATACGGCCAGACCTACGAGCAGTACTTC. Protein: CASSEYGQTYEQYF.

V is TRBV27 and J is TRBJ2-1; a possible D gene is TRBD1 (5 bases). Germline-derived CDR1 and CDR2 are MNHEY and SMNVEV (reference sequence). V lost 4 bases to trimming and J lost 10 bases, with 17 bases between them. CDR3 length: 14 amino acids. Here the CDR3 DNA reads TGTGCCAGCAGTTCCCACAGGAGCCAGCCGGAGCAGTTCTTC. This translates into CASSSHRSQPEQFF.

About this clone: Since a much larger clone is just one base distant, this may be a read error. The chain couples TRBV10-2 to TRBJ2-7; no reliable D call. Per germline, CDR1 WSHSY and CDR2 SAAADI. The CDR3 totals 14 residues. CDR3 in amino acids: CASCRLASSYERYF. DNA of the CDR3: TGCGCCAGCTGCAGACTGGCCAGCTCCTACGAGCGGTACTTC.

The chain links TRBV29-1 to TRBJ2-7; D is possibly TRBD2 (6 bases). The V gene's germline CDR1 is SQVTM and CDR2 ANQGSEA. Trimming removed 6 bases at V and 0 bases at J, with 12 bases between. The CDR3 length is 13 residues. The CDR3 coding sequence is TGCAGCGTAGGGACTCTAGGCTCCTACGAGCAGTACTTC. Its translation is CSVGTLGSYEQYF.

This clone was seen more than once but under ten times. The gene calls are TRBV7-8 and TRBJ2-2; 11 bases are shared with TRBD2. The CDR3 length is 18 residues. The V and J ends lost 4 bases and 5 bases, in that order; junction bases with no gene match: 12. Per the germline V gene, CDR1 is SGHVS and CDR2 is FQNEAQ. The CDR3 DNA sequence: TGTGCCAGCAGCTCCCTTAGGGTAGCGGGAGGGATGACCGGGGAGCTGTTTTTT. Translation gives CASSSLRVAGGMTGELFF.

This chain uses TRBV28 with TRBJ1-2; the match to TRBD1 covers 7 bases. The CDR3 sequence is 14 residues long. V lost 3 bases and J lost 3; bases outside the gene matches: 4. Germline values: CDR1 MDHEN, CDR2 SYDVKM. The CDR3 bases are TGTGCCAGCAGTTTCCGGGACAGAGACTATGGCTACACCTTC. Encoded protein: CASSFRDRDYGYTF.

With respect to this clone: A far larger clone is one nucleotide away, so this likely arose from a read error. This chain joins TRBV10-2 and TRBJ2-7; 9 nucleotides agree with TRBD2. This CDR3 has 13 amino acids. Germline V CDR1 and CDR2: WSHSY, SAAADI. V trimming: 11 bases; J trimming: 6 bases; junction bases outside the gene matches: 11. The CDR3 DNA reads as TGCGCCCGCCGGGCGGGAGGGCCTTTCGAGCAGTACTTC. Translated: CARRAGGPFEQYF.

The chain uses TRBV7-8 and TRBJ1-3; a weak D match, TRBD1 (5 bases). Germline V lookup: CDR1 SGHVS, CDR2 FQNEAQ. V shed 4 bases and J shed 2 bases, with 12 bases lying between them. CDR3 length: 15 amino acids. The CDR3 region is CASSSRWGPGNTIYF. DNA for the CDR3: TGTGCCAGCAGCTCTAGATGGGGCCCTGGAAACACCATATATTTT. Drawing the rest from reference TRBV7-8 and TRBJ1-3, the complete variable domain is GAGVSQSPRYKVAKRGQDVALRCDPISGHVSLFWYQQALGQGPEFLTYFQNEAQLDKSGLPSDRFFAERPEGSVSTLKIQRTQQEDSAVYLCASSSRWGPGNTIYFGEGSWLTVV.

This clone came up a few times. V is TRBV30 and J is TRBJ2-5, with 12 bases lining up with TRBD1. The germline V gene has CDR1 GTSNPN and CDR2 SVGIG (reference sequence). This CDR3 region has 13 residues. The CDR3 DNA reads as TGTAGTCACCGGGACAGGGGGCAGGAGACCCAGTACTTC. Encoded protein: CSHRDRGQETQYF.

V gene TRBV30 combines with J gene TRBJ2-7, with D perhaps given as TRBD1 or TRBD2 (5 bases each). This CDR3 has 12 amino acids. The germline V and J ends were trimmed by 5 bases and 1 base, with 9 bases remaining between them. Germline V lookup: CDR1 GTSNPN, CDR2 SVGIG (reference sequence). CDR3 amino acids: CAWDGGSYEQYF. CDR3 bases: TGTGCCTGGGATGGGGGTTCCTACGAGCAGTACTTC.